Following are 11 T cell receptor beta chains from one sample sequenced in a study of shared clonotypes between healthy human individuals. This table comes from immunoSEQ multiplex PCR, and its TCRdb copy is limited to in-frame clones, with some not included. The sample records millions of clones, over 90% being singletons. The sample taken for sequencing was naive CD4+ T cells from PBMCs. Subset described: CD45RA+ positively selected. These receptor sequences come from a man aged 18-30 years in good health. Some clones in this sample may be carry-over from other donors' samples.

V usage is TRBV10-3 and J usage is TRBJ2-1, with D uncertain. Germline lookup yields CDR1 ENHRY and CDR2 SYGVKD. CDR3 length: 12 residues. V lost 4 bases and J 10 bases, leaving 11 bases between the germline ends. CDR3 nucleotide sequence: TGTGCCATCAGTGGTTTAGTTGGCGAGCAGTTCTTC. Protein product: CAISGLVGEQFF.

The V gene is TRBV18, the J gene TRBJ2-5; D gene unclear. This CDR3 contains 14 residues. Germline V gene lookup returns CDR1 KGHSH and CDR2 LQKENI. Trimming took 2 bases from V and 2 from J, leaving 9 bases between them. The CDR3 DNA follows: TGTGCCAGCTCACCAATGGCGGAACAAGAGACCCAGTACTTC. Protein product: CASSPMAEQETQYF.

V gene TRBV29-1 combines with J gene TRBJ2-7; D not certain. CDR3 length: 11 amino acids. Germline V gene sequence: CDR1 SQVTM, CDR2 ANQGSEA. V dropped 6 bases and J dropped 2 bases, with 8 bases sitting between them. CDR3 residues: CSVRGPYEQYF. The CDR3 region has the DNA TGCAGCGTCCGTGGGCCCTACGAGCAGTACTTC.

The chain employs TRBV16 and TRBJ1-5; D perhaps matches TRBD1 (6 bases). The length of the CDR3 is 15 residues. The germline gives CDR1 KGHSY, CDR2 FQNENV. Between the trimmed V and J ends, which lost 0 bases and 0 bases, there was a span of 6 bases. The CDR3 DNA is TGTGCCAGCAGCCAATCGGGACATAGCAATCAGCCCCAGCATTTT. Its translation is CASSQSGHSNQPQHF.

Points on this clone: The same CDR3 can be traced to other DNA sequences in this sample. The CDR3 loop is CASSRDSTYEQYF. The CDR3 coding sequence is TGTGCCAGCTCCCGGGACAGTACCTACGAGCAGTACTTC. The rearrangement links TRBV18 to TRBJ2-7; TRBD1 matches at 7 bases. This CDR3 is built from 13 residues. V dropped 6 bases and J dropped 2; count of bases not matched to a gene: 4. Germline-derived CDR1 and CDR2 are KGHSH and LQKENI. The full variable domain, its missing parts supplied by reference TRBV18 and TRBJ2-7, is NAGVMQNPRHLVRRRGQEARLRCSPMKGHSHVYWYRQLPEEGLKFMVYLQKENIIDESGMPKERFSAEFPKEGPSILRIQQVVRGDSAAYFCASSRDSTYEQYFGPGTRLTVT.

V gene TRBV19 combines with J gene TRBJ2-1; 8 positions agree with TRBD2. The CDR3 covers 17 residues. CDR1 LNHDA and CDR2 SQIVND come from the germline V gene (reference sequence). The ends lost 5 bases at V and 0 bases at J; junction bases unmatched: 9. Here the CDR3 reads CASSPPPSGSSYNEQFF. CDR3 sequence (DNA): TGTGCCAGTAGTCCTCCTCCCAGCGGGAGCTCCTACAATGAGCAGTTCTTC.

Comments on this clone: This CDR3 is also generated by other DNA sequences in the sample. The chain's CDR3 is CATSRDRTANSNQPQHF. The DNA for the CDR3 is TGTGCCACCAGCAGAGATAGGACCGCTAATAGCAATCAGCCCCAGCATTTT. The rearrangement joins TRBV15 to TRBJ1-5; D not resolved. V was trimmed by 0 bases and J by 0 bases, leaving 12 bases between them. The CDR3 extends over 17 amino acids. Germline loops: CDR1 LNHNV, CDR2 YYDKDF (reference sequence).

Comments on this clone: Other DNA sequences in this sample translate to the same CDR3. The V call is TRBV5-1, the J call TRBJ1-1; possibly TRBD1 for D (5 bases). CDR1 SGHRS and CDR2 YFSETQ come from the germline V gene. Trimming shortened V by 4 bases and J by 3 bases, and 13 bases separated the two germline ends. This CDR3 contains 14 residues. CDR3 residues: CASSSGTVDTEAFF. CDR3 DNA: TGCGCCAGCAGCAGCGGGACGGTCGACACTGAAGCTTTCTTT.

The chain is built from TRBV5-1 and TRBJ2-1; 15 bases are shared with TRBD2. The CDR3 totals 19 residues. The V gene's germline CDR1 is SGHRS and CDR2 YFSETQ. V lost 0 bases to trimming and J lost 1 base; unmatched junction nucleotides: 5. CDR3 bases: TGCGCCAGCAGCTTGGATCGGACTAGCGGGAGGGGGTCCTACAATGAGCAGTTCTTC. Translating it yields CASSLDRTSGRGSYNEQFF.

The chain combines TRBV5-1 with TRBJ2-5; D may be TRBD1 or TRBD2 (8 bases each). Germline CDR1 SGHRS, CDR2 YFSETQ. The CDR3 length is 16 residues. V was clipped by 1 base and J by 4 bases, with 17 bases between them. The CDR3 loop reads CASSLRVSGTGETQYF. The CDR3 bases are TGCGCCAGCAGCTTGAGAGTTAGCGGGACAGGAGAGACCCAGTACTTC.

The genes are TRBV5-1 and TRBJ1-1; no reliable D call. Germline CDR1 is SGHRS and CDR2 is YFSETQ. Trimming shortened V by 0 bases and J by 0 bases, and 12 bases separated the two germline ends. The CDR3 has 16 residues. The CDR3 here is CASSLGLGIMNTEAFF. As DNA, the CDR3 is TGCGCCAGCAGCTTGGGATTGGGTATAATGAACACTGAAGCTTTCTTT.